This TCR beta chain was recovered during a study of T-cell reconstitution after alpha-beta-depleted transplantation in children. Study outcomes and limitations: In patients about two months after transplant, alpha-beta T cells reportedly arose from several hundred expanded graft clones. Surviving recipient T cells and thymic progenitors produced the high day-60 TCRbeta diversity seen in some patients. Counts and diversity of T cells one year after transplant came mostly from newly produced T cells.

The germline V gene has CDR1 MGHRA and CDR2 YSYEKL. Trimming removed 2 bases at V and 7 bases at J, with 18 bases between. The CDR3 extends over 15 amino acids. This clonotype was found many times. Its antigen remains unknown. Unique molecular identifiers were used to barcode this TCRbeta library. TCRdb reanalysed the PCR reads using MiXCR and keeps one entry per CDR3 protein. The table includes 780,000 or so distinct CDR3 sequences, 15% to 20% detected once. V and J are TRBV4-1 and TRBJ2-7; possible D gene TRBD1, 6 bases. The source of this sequence is a male patient younger than 18 who had a stem cell transplant for acute lymphoblastic leukemia, so the T cells may come from the graft donor. Sequencing used PBMCs, mostly from graft donor cells, obtained 360 days after TCRalphabeta/CD19-depleted stem cell transplant. The CDR3 DNA reads TGCGCCAGCAGCCAATTCAGCAGGGGCCTTAAAGAGCAGTACTTC. As protein: CASSQFSRGLKEQYF.